Shown below are 30 T cell receptor beta chains from a single sample sequenced in a study of blood T cell repertoires in COVID-19. Clones were sequenced by immunoSEQ multiplex PCR, and TCRdb holds only the in-frame ones, with some missing. The sample lists 300,000 to 400,000 clones; 87% were seen once. Sequencing was performed on peripheral blood. These receptors were taken from a man younger than 40 with COVID-19, enrolled during active disease.

V and J are TRBV2 and TRBJ2-5, with 9 bases fitting TRBD2. The V gene end was trimmed by 7 bases and the J gene end by 7 bases; junction bases not matched to a gene: 7. The CDR3 contains 13 residues. Germline V lookup: CDR1 SNHLY, CDR2 FYNNEI. CDR3 sequence (DNA): TGTGCCAGCAAGGAAACTAGCGGGCTGACCCAGTACTTC. As protein: CASKETSGLTQYF.

The chain has TRBV19 and TRBJ2-3; 11 positions match TRBD2. The V gene end was trimmed by 7 bases and the J gene end by 0 bases; junction bases not matched to a gene: 9. Per the germline V gene, CDR1 is LNHDA and CDR2 is SQIVND (reference sequence). This CDR3 contains 17 residues. CDR3 DNA sequence: TGTGCCAGTATTGGTAGCGGGGGGGCGACTAGCACAGATACGCAGTATTTT. Translated: CASIGSGGATSTDTQYF. The whole variable domain, filled in from reference TRBV19 and TRBJ2-3, reads DGGITQSPKYLFRKEGQNVTLSCEQNLNHDAMYWYRQDPGQGLRLIYYSQIVNDFQKGDIAEGYSVSREKKESFPLTVTSAQKNPTAFYLCASIGSGGATSTDTQYFGPGTRLTVL.

The rearrangement joins TRBV7-8 to TRBJ2-1; D possibly corresponds to TRBD2 (5 bases). CDR3 length equals 16 residues. Trimming removed 4 bases at V and 0 bases at J, with 13 bases between. From germline, CDR1 is SGHVS and CDR2 FQNEAQ. In DNA, the CDR3 is TGTGCCAGCAGCTCCTGGACTGCCAGCTCCTACAATGAGCAGTTCTTC. This translates into CASSSWTASSYNEQFF.

The rearrangement links TRBV6-5 to TRBJ1-1; D possibly corresponds to TRBD1 (6 bases). In germline, CDR1 is MNHEY, CDR2 SVGAGI. V lost 5 bases to trimming and J lost 1 base, with 14 bases between them. The CDR3 contains 15 residues. DNA of the CDR3: TGTGCCAGCAGTAACAGGATACAGGGGAACACTGAAGCTTTCTTT. The encoded protein is CASSNRIQGNTEAFF.

The CDR3 here is CASSYSGGIGQETQYF. The CDR3 DNA sequence: TGTGCCAGCAGTTACTCCGGGGGGATTGGCCAAGAGACCCAGTACTTC. The chain has TRBV6-5 and TRBJ2-5; TRBD2 aligns across 7 bases. The CDR3 runs to 16 residues. CDR1 MNHEY and CDR2 SVGAGI come from the germline V gene. Germline trimming cut 0 bases from V and 1 base from J; bases unmatched to any gene: 5.

This clone was seen more than once but under ten times. The chain has TRBV19 and TRBJ1-1; 9 bases align to TRBD1. The CDR3 sequence is 14 residues long. The germline CDR1 and CDR2 sequences are LNHDA and SQIVND (reference sequence). With 5 bases clipped from V and 6 bases from J, the junction kept 7 bases outside the gene matches. The CDR3: CASSPTGGSSEAFF. In nucleotides, the CDR3 is TGTGCCAGTAGTCCCACAGGGGGCTCGTCTGAAGCTTTCTTT.

This clone showed up just once. The V gene is TRBV2, the J gene TRBJ1-1, with TRBD1 matching 11 bases. Germline CDR1 and CDR2: SNHLY and FYNNEI. V shed 7 bases and J 5 bases; nucleotides not matched to a gene: 6. The CDR3 runs to 14 residues. The CDR3 nucleotides read TGTGCCAGCATTCAAGGACAGGGGGCGACTGAAGCTTTCTTT. Its translation is CASIQGQGATEAFF.

This clone was observed once. The chain links TRBV18 to TRBJ2-1; D may be TRBD1 (5 bases). The CDR3 contains 15 residues. CDR1 KGHSH and CDR2 LQKENI come from the germline V gene. Trimming took 2 bases from V and 1 from J, leaving 9 bases between them. This CDR3 is CASSPLQGSYNEQFF. CDR3 DNA: TGTGCCAGCTCACCATTGCAGGGATCCTACAATGAGCAGTTCTTC.

The rearrangement uses TRBV5-1 and TRBJ1-1; possibly TRBD1 for D (6 bases). The CDR3 consists of 16 residues. Germline assignment: CDR1 SGHRS and CDR2 YFSETQ. The V end lost 4 bases, the J end lost 0 bases, and 16 bases lay between the germline ends. CDR3 amino acids: CASSLGQTRMNTEAFF. In DNA, the CDR3 is TGCGCCAGCAGCCTCGGACAGACCCGCATGAACACTGAAGCTTTCTTT.

This clone has only a few counts. J is TRBJ1-6 and V is TRBV9; D not resolved. CDR3 length equals 14 residues. From germline, CDR1 is SGDLS and CDR2 YYNGEE. Between the trimmed V and J ends, which lost 7 bases and 15 bases, there was a span of 23 bases. The CDR3 region has the DNA TGTGCCAGCGGCGGGGAGGGAGGGAGTAGGGTCCTCCACTTT. It translates to CASGGEGGSRVLHF.

This chain uses TRBV11-2 with TRBJ1-2; TRBD1 is a possible D gene (5 bases). Trimming pared 4 bases from V and 3 bases from J, leaving 12 bases between. The CDR3 is made up of 14 amino acids. Germline assignment: CDR1 SGHAT and CDR2 FQNNGV. The CDR3 DNA sequence: TGTGCCAGCAGCTCGCCGGGGGACCACTATGGCTACACCTTC. It specifies CASSSPGDHYGYTF.

CDR3 sequence reads: CASLSAERREQYF. CDR3 DNA: TGCGCCAGCCTCTCGGCCGAGCGCCGGGAGCAGTACTTC. The chain couples TRBV5-1 to TRBJ2-7; D remains unclear. Looked up from germline, CDR1 is SGHRS and CDR2 is YFSETQ. Between the trimmed V and J ends, which lost 7 bases and 7 bases, there was a span of 18 bases. The length of the CDR3 is 13 residues.

The chain is built from TRBV10-3 and TRBJ2-7; 7 bases match TRBD1. Germline loops: CDR1 ENHRY, CDR2 SYGVKD. The CDR3 sequence is 17 residues long. Unmatched junction bases numbered 19, after V lost 6 bases and J lost 5 bases. The DNA for the CDR3 is TGTGCCATCAGCATACAAATTAGGACAGGTGGTGGCAACGAGCAGTACTTC. As protein: CAISIQIRTGGGNEQYF.

The V and J genes are TRBV27 and TRBJ2-1, with 7 positions matching TRBD1. The ends lost 4 bases at V and 15 bases at J; junction bases unmatched: 21. The CDR3 totals 16 residues. From germline, CDR1 is MNHEY and CDR2 SMNVEV (reference sequence). The CDR3 bases are TGTGCCAGCAGTTCAATCCTCCTACTAACCGGGACAGTGTGGTTCTTC. This sequence encodes CASSSILLLTGTVWFF.

This chain joins TRBV2 and TRBJ1-6, with TRBD1 as a possible D gene (6 bases). The CDR3 has 15 amino acids. V was pared by 4 bases and J by 8 bases, with 15 bases between. Germline V gene sequence: CDR1 SNHLY, CDR2 FYNNEI. CDR3 sequence reads: CASSGLGGADSPLHF. The DNA of the CDR3 is TGTGCCAGCAGTGGTCTAGGGGGGGCGGATTCACCCCTCCACTTT.

The chain carries TRBV13 and TRBJ1-2, with TRBD1 as a possible D gene (5 bases). The CDR3 loop spans 13 amino acids. The V gene's germline CDR1 is PRHDT and CDR2 FYEKMQ (reference sequence). The germline V and J ends were trimmed by 5 bases and 2 bases, with 9 bases remaining between them. The DNA of the CDR3 is TGTGCCAGCAGCCTCGACAGCAACTATGGCTACACCTTC. Translated, it gives CASSLDSNYGYTF.

The CDR3 here is CASSISGRAGNEQFF. In DNA form, the CDR3 reads TGTGCCAGTAGTATCAGCGGGAGGGCCGGCAATGAGCAGTTCTTC. V usage is TRBV19 and J usage is TRBJ2-1; 10 positions agree with TRBD2. With 3 bases clipped from V and 6 bases from J, the junction kept 5 bases outside the gene matches. Germline V lookup: CDR1 LNHDA, CDR2 SQIVND (reference sequence). The CDR3 runs 15 residues.

The chain is built from TRBV5-8 and TRBJ2-1, with TRBD1 matching over 9 bases. The V segment lost 0 bases and the J segment 16 bases; nucleotides outside the gene matches: 8. Germline V gene lookup returns CDR1 SGHTS and CDR2 YDEGEE. This CDR3 region has 13 residues. This chain's CDR3 is CASSLEEGTGTFF. DNA for the CDR3: TGTGCCAGCAGCTTGGAGGAAGGGACAGGGACTTTCTTC.

This clone was counted a single time. The chain has TRBV7-9 and TRBJ2-7; 7 positions agree with TRBD2. CDR1 is SEHNR, CDR2 FQNEAQ, per germline (reference sequence). This CDR3 spans 17 amino acids. Trimming at V came to 4 bases and at J to 5 bases, leaving 17 bases not matched to a gene. The chain's CDR3 is CASSSPTGGRALDEQYF. DNA for the CDR3: TGTGCCAGCAGCTCTCCTACAGGTGGGAGGGCCCTGGACGAGCAGTACTTC.

The chain joins TRBV6-5 to TRBJ1-3, with TRBD1 as a possible D gene (5 bases). The germline V and J ends were trimmed by 5 bases and 3 bases, with 11 bases remaining between them. Germline V gene data show CDR1 as MNHEY and CDR2 as SVGAGI. The CDR3 totals 14 residues. CDR3 amino acids: CASSLAGYGNTIYF. The CDR3 DNA follows: TGTGCCAGCAGTCTCGCAGGGTATGGAAACACCATATATTTT.

V usage is TRBV6-6 and J usage is TRBJ2-5; the match to TRBD2 covers 9 bases. Germline CDR1 MNHNY, CDR2 SVGAGI (reference sequence). The CDR3 extends over 14 amino acids. The V and J ends lost 4 bases and 2 bases, in that order; junction bases with no gene match: 2. The CDR3 region is CASSWRGGQETQYF. CDR3 in DNA: TGTGCCAGCAGTTGGCGGGGGGGACAAGAGACCCAGTACTTC.

The chain uses TRBV5-3 and TRBJ2-7; 7 nucleotides match TRBD1. Being an ORF, TRBV5-3 has a function that is uncertain. V shed 4 bases, J shed 5 bases, and the junction held 21 bases outside the gene matches. The CDR3 consists of 18 residues. The CDR3 region has the DNA TGTGCCAGAAGCCTACCTACTTACAGGGGACCGACGAGTCACGAGCAGTACTTC. Amino acids: CARSLPTYRGPTSHEQYF.

The table lists this clone with a count of one. The V and J genes are TRBV6-2 or TRBV6-3 and TRBJ2-1, with TRBD1 identical over 7 bases. The length of the CDR3 is 13 residues. The trim removed 5 bases at V and 8 bases at J, leaving 6 bases unmatched. The germline V gene has CDR1 MNHEY and CDR2 SVGEGT. CDR3 sequence reads: CASSHNRGDEQFF. The CDR3 nucleotides read TGTGCCAGCAGTCACAACAGGGGTGATGAGCAGTTCTTC.

This clone has just one count. The V gene is TRBV4-2, the J gene TRBJ2-3; 13 bases agree with TRBD2. Per germline, CDR1 LGHNA and CDR2 YNFKEQ. The CDR3 has 17 residues. Unmatched junction bases numbered 8, after V lost 3 bases and J lost 5 bases. The DNA for the CDR3 is TGTGCCAGCAGCCACGCCGGACTAGCGGGAGTTCAAGATACGCAGTATTTT. Translation: CASSHAGLAGVQDTQYF.

The chain couples TRBV15 to TRBJ2-2; tentatively, D is TRBD1 (6 bases). Trimming pared 0 bases from V and 6 bases from J, leaving 14 bases between. The CDR3 contains 16 residues. Germline CDR1 LNHNV, CDR2 YYDKDF (reference sequence). The CDR3: CATSRDVGQTAGELFF. The CDR3 nucleotides are TGTGCCACCAGCAGAGATGTAGGACAGACGGCCGGGGAGCTGTTTTTT.

The chain joins TRBV28 to TRBJ2-1, with TRBD1 identical over 12 bases. The CDR3 has 18 residues. CDR1 MDHEN and CDR2 SYDVKM come from the germline V gene. J gave up 1 base and V 7 bases, and 11 bases lay outside the gene matches. CDR3 in DNA: TGTGCCAGCAAAGCCGGGACAGGGGGCGGTAAGTCCTACAATGAGCAGTTCTTC. It is translated as CASKAGTGGGKSYNEQFF.

The V call is TRBV12-3 or TRBV12-4, the J call TRBJ1-5; D is possibly TRBD1 (5 bases). CDR3 length equals 12 residues. Between the trimmed V and J ends, which lost 10 bases and 3 bases, there was a span of 10 bases. The CDR3: CATTDNNQPQHF. CDR3 bases: TGTGCCACAACGGACAACAATCAGCCCCAGCATTTT.

The chain has TRBV28 and TRBJ2-6; 7 bases fit TRBD1. CDR1 MDHEN and CDR2 SYDVKM come from the germline V gene. With V trimmed by 4 bases and J by 4 bases, 10 bases remained unmatched. The CDR3 spans 17 residues. DNA for the CDR3: TGTGCCAGCAGTTCCGCCTCGACAGGGCCCGGGGCCAACGTCCTGACTTTC. Protein sequence: CASSSASTGPGANVLTF.

The gene calls are TRBV7-6 and TRBJ2-5; D unclear. V lost 1 base, J lost 1 base, and 4 bases lay in between. The length of the CDR3 is 13 residues. The germline gives CDR1 SGHVS, CDR2 FNYEAQ. Written as DNA, the CDR3 is TGTGCCAGCAGCTTAGTCCTCCAAGAGACCCAGTACTTC. Encoded protein: CASSLVLQETQYF.

This rearrangement joins TRBV6-5 to TRBJ2-1, with TRBD2 as a possible D gene (6 bases). Trimming removed 4 bases at V and 6 bases at J, with 16 bases between. The CDR3 is 15 residues long. CDR1 MNHEY and CDR2 SVGAGI come from the germline V gene. CDR3 DNA: TGTGCCAGCAGTTCCGCCCGAACCGGGGGCAATGAGCAGTTCTTC. Translation: CASSSARTGGNEQFF.